These 9 T cell receptor beta chains were all obtained from the same sample, sequenced in a study of cytomegalovirus exposure and HLA in healthy donors. With 60 Vbeta and 13 Jbeta primers, the PCR was carried out. Profiled with immunoSEQ multiplex PCR; TCRdb holds only in-frame clones, not every one. The sample holds tens of thousands of clones. Sequenced material: PBMCs. These receptors all come from a middle-aged woman in good health and CMV-seronegative.

The CDR3 DNA reads as TGCGCCAGCAGCCCGTCGTCAGGGGGCTCTGGAAACACCATATATTTT. Translated, it gives CASSPSSGGSGNTIYF. The chain employs TRBV5-1 and TRBJ1-3; 7 bases agree with TRBD1. The V gene end was trimmed by 4 bases and the J gene end by 0 bases; junction bases not matched to a gene: 7. Germline CDR1 reads SGHRS; CDR2 reads YFSETQ. The CDR3 extends over 16 amino acids.

This rearrangement joins TRBV19 to TRBJ1-5, with unresolved D. CDR1 is LNHDA, CDR2 SQIVND, per germline (reference sequence). This CDR3 is built from 15 residues. The germline V and J ends were trimmed by 3 bases and 2 bases, with 11 bases remaining between them. CDR3 amino acids: CASSMSAVGNQPQHF. DNA for the CDR3: TGTGCCAGTAGTATGTCTGCAGTGGGCAATCAGCCCCAGCATTTT.

The chain combines TRBV6-5 with TRBJ1-5; TRBD1 matches 8 bases. The CDR3 spans 14 residues. Trimming removed 6 bases from V and 5 bases from J; junction bases left unmatched: 6. CDR1 is MNHEY, CDR2 SVGAGI, per germline. In DNA, the CDR3 is TGTGCCAGCAGACGCATGACAGGGGATCAGCCCCAGCATTTT. Amino acids: CASRRMTGDQPQHF.

This clone is deemed medium-sized by its frequency. The chain uses TRBV10-3 and TRBJ2-3; possibly TRBD2 for D (6 bases). The germline V and J ends were trimmed by 6 bases and 4 bases, with 14 bases remaining between them. The CDR3 extends over 14 amino acids. Germline CDR1 reads ENHRY; CDR2 reads SYGVKD. The CDR3 DNA follows: TGTGCCATCAGCATCAGGGAGGTCCCAGATACGCAGTATTTT. Encoded protein: CAISIREVPDTQYF.

This chain links TRBV18 with TRBJ2-5; D not resolved. Germline V gene sequence: CDR1 KGHSH, CDR2 LQKENI. This CDR3 has 15 amino acids. Trimming removed 0 bases from V and 5 bases from J, with 13 bases in between. In nucleotides, the CDR3 is TGTGCCAGCTCACCACCGAGAGCGCGTGGGGAGACCCAGTACTTC. Amino acid sequence: CASSPPRARGETQYF. Full variable domain (outside the CDR3, taken from reference TRBV18 and TRBJ2-5): NAGVMQNPRHLVRRRGQEARLRCSPMKGHSHVYWYRQLPEEGLKFMVYLQKENIIDESGMPKERFSAEFPKEGPSILRIQQVVRGDSAAYFCASSPPRARGETQYFGPGTRLLVL.

The chain is built from TRBV6-6 and TRBJ2-3; 10 nucleotides agree with TRBD2. This CDR3 has 14 amino acids. With 5 bases clipped from V and 1 base from J, the junction kept 0 bases outside the gene matches. The V gene's germline CDR1 is MNHNY and CDR2 SVGAGI (reference sequence). Written as DNA, the CDR3 is TGTGCCAGCAGTAGCGGGAGGGGCACAGATACGCAGTATTTT. It yields the protein CASSSGRGTDTQYF.

The genes are TRBV28 and TRBJ1-2; 7 positions match TRBD1. Germline assignment: CDR1 MDHEN and CDR2 SYDVKM. The V segment lost 4 bases and the J segment 4 bases; nucleotides outside the gene matches: 6. CDR3 length: 14 amino acids. The CDR3 bases are TGTGCCAGCAGTTCCCAGGGGGAGAGCTATGGCTACACCTTC. Its translation is CASSSQGESYGYTF.

This sequence joins TRBV29-1 and TRBJ2-5; D might be TRBD2 (5 bases). The last part of the DNA fits TRBJ2-7 better; the J call may be wrong. CDR3 length: 15 amino acids. Germline CDR1 and CDR2: SQVTM and ANQGSEA. The CDR3 DNA reads TGCAGCGTTGAAGATCTTAACGGGGTCTCCTACGAGCAGTACTTC. It specifies CSVEDLNGVSYEQYF.

CDR3 coding DNA: TGTGCCAGCAGACTGACAGAATCTGGAAACACCATATATTTT. Protein product: CASRLTESGNTIYF. The chain is built from TRBV7-9 and TRBJ1-3; tentatively, D is TRBD1 (5 bases). Per germline, CDR1 SEHNR and CDR2 FQNEAQ (reference sequence). This CDR3 is 14 amino acids long. V lost 6 bases, J lost 1 base, and 10 bases lay in between.